The present T cell receptor beta chain was sequenced within a study of OX40 agonist ivuxolimab in advanced cancers. About the study: In this trial design, patients received ivuxolimab intravenously at 0.01 to 10 mg/kg every 2 weeks. Study-level results: Low levels of normalized T-cell clonal expansion also appeared in some nonresponders.

The ends were cut back, 6 bases at V and 8 bases at J, with 16 bases in the middle. The CDR3 has 13 residues. The germline gives CDR1 MNHEY, CDR2 SMNVEV (reference sequence). Generated by immunoSEQ multiplex PCR, the TCRdb table keeps only in-frame clones and is missing some. The sample gives tens of thousands of clones, more than 65% of which show up once; roughly 3% is in the top ten. In its sample, this clone ranks as medium-sized (0.01 to 0.1%). Its antigen is still unknown. This sequence was found in an adult with an advanced solid tumor such as melanoma, head and neck, liver or kidney cancer. V is TRBV27 and J is TRBJ1-2; no definite D call. This specimen consisted of CD4+ or CD8+ T cells sorted from blood, obtained in a trial of the OX40 agonist ivuxolimab. The DNA of the CDR3 is TGTGCCAGCAGGTACAGCCAACGGGAGGGCTACACCTTC. Its protein product is CASRYSQREGYTF.